This is a list of T cell receptor beta chains from one sample in a study of technical replicates of blood from a handful of donors. Clones were sequenced by immunoSEQ multiplex PCR, and TCRdb holds only the in-frame ones, with some missing. The repertoire includes about 88,000 clones, just under 95% of them detected once, and roughly 0.25% sits in the top ten. Sequenced: T cells isolated from PBMCs. All receptors derive from a human donor in good health. Each CDR3 is given with its conserved first and last residue. D genes are given only for firm matches. Clone size appears in some rows only: once, few, many, or a class for an expanded clone.

clone_size: once; j_call: TRBJ1-4; v_call: TRBV19; d_call: .; cdr3_aa: CASRQGATNEKLFF; cdr3_nt: TGTGCCAGTAGACAGGGTGCAACTAATGAAAAACTGTTTTTT
clone_size: .; j_call: TRBJ2-5; v_call: TRBV11-3; d_call: TRBD2; cdr3_aa: CASSFSGGGKTQYF; cdr3_nt: TGTGCCAGCAGCTTCTCGGGGGGGGGAAAGACCCAGTACTTC
clone_size: .; j_call: TRBJ2-7; v_call: TRBV7-6; d_call: TRBD1; cdr3_aa: CASSLGQGGYEQYF; cdr3_nt: TGTGCCAGCAGCTTAGGACAGGGCGGATACGAGCAGTACTTC
clone_size: once; j_call: TRBJ2-7; v_call: TRBV29-1; d_call: TRBD2; cdr3_aa: CSVGLGGNEQYF; cdr3_nt: TGCAGCGTAGGGCTCGGGGGGAACGAGCAGTACTTC
clone_size: .; j_call: TRBJ1-4; v_call: TRBV15; d_call: .; cdr3_aa: CATSRDAGMATNEKLFF; cdr3_nt: TGTGCCACCAGCAGAGATGCAGGGATGGCCACTAATGAAAAACTGTTTTTT
clone_size: .; j_call: TRBJ1-5; v_call: TRBV6-1; d_call: TRBD1; cdr3_aa: CASSEAGRGLPSRPQHF; cdr3_nt: TGTGCCAGCAGTGAAGCGGGAAGGGGGCTCCCGAGTCGACCCCAGCATTTT
clone_size: .; j_call: TRBJ2-5; v_call: TRBV9; d_call: .; cdr3_aa: CASSQIRETQYF; cdr3_nt: TGTGCCAGCAGCCAAATTCGGGAGACCCAGTACTTC
clone_size: .; j_call: TRBJ2-7; v_call: TRBV5-1; d_call: TRBD2; cdr3_aa: CASSLTSGVLGEQYF; cdr3_nt: TGCGCCAGCAGCTTGACTAGCGGGGTTTTGGGCGAGCAGTACTTC
clone_size: .; j_call: TRBJ2-7; v_call: TRBV5-1; d_call: .; cdr3_aa: CASSLGAGPYEQYF; cdr3_nt: TGCGCCAGCAGCTTGGGGGCGGGCCCCTACGAGCAGTACTTC
clone_size: .; j_call: TRBJ2-7; v_call: TRBV7-2; d_call: TRBD1; cdr3_aa: CASSFGTGVVEQYF; cdr3_nt: TGTGCCAGCAGCTTCGGGACAGGGGTCGTCGAGCAGTACTTC
clone_size: .; j_call: TRBJ2-1; v_call: TRBV27; d_call: .; cdr3_aa: CASSSNSYNEQFF; cdr3_nt: TGTGCCAGCAGTTCCAACTCCTACAATGAGCAGTTCTTC
clone_size: once; j_call: TRBJ1-1; v_call: TRBV4-1; d_call: TRBD1; cdr3_aa: CASSQGPGQGNTEAFF; cdr3_nt: TGCGCCAGCAGCCAAGGTCCCGGACAGGGGAACACTGAAGCTTTCTTT
clone_size: .; j_call: TRBJ2-3; v_call: TRBV13; d_call: TRBD2; cdr3_aa: CASSQDPRTSGKFLDTQYF; cdr3_nt: TGTGCCAGCAGCCAAGATCCCCGGACTAGCGGGAAGTTCTTAGATACGCAGTATTTT
clone_size: .; j_call: TRBJ1-2; v_call: TRBV11-2; d_call: .; cdr3_aa: CASSLDEGGYYGYTF; cdr3_nt: TGTGCCAGCAGCTTAGATGAAGGGGGTTACTATGGCTACACCTTC
clone_size: .; j_call: TRBJ2-1; v_call: TRBV11-2; d_call: TRBD2; cdr3_aa: CASSLLSWEGPRDEQFF; cdr3_nt: TGTGCCAGCAGCTTATTGTCGTGGGAGGGCCCACGAGATGAGCAGTTCTTC
clone_size: few; j_call: TRBJ1-6; v_call: TRBV27; d_call: .; cdr3_aa: CASSPTGLYNSPLHF; cdr3_nt: TGTGCCAGCAGTCCTACAGGGTTATATAATTCACCCCTCCACTTT
clone_size: few; j_call: TRBJ1-1; v_call: TRBV27; d_call: .; cdr3_aa: CASRQGGDTEAFF; cdr3_nt: TGTGCCAGCAGGCAGGGAGGGGACACTGAAGCTTTCTTT
clone_size: .; j_call: TRBJ2-1; v_call: TRBV6-1; d_call: TRBD2; cdr3_aa: CASSEAWGGYGNEQFF; cdr3_nt: TGTGCCAGCAGTGAAGCTTGGGGGGGATACGGCAATGAGCAGTTCTTC
clone_size: .; j_call: TRBJ2-2; v_call: TRBV5-4; d_call: .; cdr3_aa: CASSPGGSGNTGELFF; cdr3_nt: TGTGCCAGCAGCCCAGGGGGGTCGGGGAACACCGGGGAGCTGTTTTTT
clone_size: once; j_call: TRBJ1-6; v_call: TRBV4-1; d_call: .; cdr3_aa: CASSQGGGAQSSPLHF; cdr3_nt: TGCGCCAGCAGCCAAGGAGGAGGGGCTCAGAGTTCACCCCTCCACTTT
clone_size: .; j_call: TRBJ2-3; v_call: TRBV18; d_call: TRBD2; cdr3_aa: CASHRRAGGPDTQYF; cdr3_nt: TGTGCCAGCCACCGAAGGGCGGGAGGGCCAGATACGCAGTATTTT
clone_size: .; j_call: TRBJ1-4; v_call: TRBV27; d_call: .; cdr3_aa: CASSLLSSQQGELFF; cdr3_nt: TGTGCCAGCAGTTTACTATCGTCACAACAAGGAGAACTGTTTTTT
clone_size: .; j_call: TRBJ2-7; v_call: TRBV27; d_call: TRBD2; cdr3_aa: CASSTLAGASYEQYF; cdr3_nt: TGTGCCAGCAGTACACTAGCGGGCGCCTCCTACGAGCAGTACTTC
clone_size: .; j_call: TRBJ2-1; v_call: TRBV5-1; d_call: TRBD2; cdr3_aa: CASSPRTSGGNNEQFF; cdr3_nt: TGCGCCAGCAGCCCACGGACTAGCGGGGGGAACAATGAGCAGTTCTTC
clone_size: .; j_call: TRBJ1-1; v_call: TRBV4-1; d_call: .; cdr3_aa: CASSHDGNGNTEAFF; cdr3_nt: TGCGCCAGCAGCCATGACGGGAATGGGAACACTGAAGCTTTCTTT
clone_size: .; j_call: TRBJ2-7; v_call: TRBV14; d_call: .; cdr3_aa: CASSQELSYEQYF; cdr3_nt: TGTGCCAGCAGCCAAGAACTCTCCTACGAGCAGTACTTC
clone_size: .; j_call: TRBJ2-7; v_call: TRBV6-1; d_call: TRBD1; cdr3_aa: CASSILTGGEQYF; cdr3_nt: TGTGCCAGCAGTATATTGACAGGGGGCGAGCAGTACTTC
clone_size: .; j_call: TRBJ1-5; v_call: TRBV6-5; d_call: TRBD1; cdr3_aa: CASRPGTGGQPQHF; cdr3_nt: TGTGCCAGCAGACCCGGGACAGGGGGTCAGCCCCAGCATTTT
clone_size: .; j_call: TRBJ2-7; v_call: TRBV27; d_call: TRBD1; cdr3_aa: CASSSGTGGYEQYF; cdr3_nt: TGTGCCAGCAGTTCCGGGACAGGAGGCTACGAGCAGTACTTC
clone_size: .; j_call: TRBJ2-7; v_call: TRBV19; d_call: .; cdr3_aa: CASSISLGVLSYEQYF; cdr3_nt: TGTGCCAGTAGTATCTCCCTTGGAGTTTTGAGCTACGAGCAGTACTTC
clone_size: .; j_call: TRBJ1-1; v_call: TRBV6-1; d_call: .; cdr3_aa: CASSDNGRAVTEAFF; cdr3_nt: TGTGCCAGCAGTGATAATGGCAGGGCGGTAACTGAAGCTTTCTTT
clone_size: once; j_call: TRBJ2-1; v_call: TRBV27; d_call: TRBD1; cdr3_aa: CASSYRGTGEEQFF; cdr3_nt: TGTGCCAGCAGTTATAGGGGGACAGGGGAAGAGCAGTTCTTC
clone_size: once; j_call: TRBJ2-3; v_call: TRBV29-1; d_call: .; cdr3_aa: CSVGGDFPASDTQYF; cdr3_nt: TGCAGCGTTGGAGGGGACTTCCCCGCGTCAGATACGCAGTATTTT
clone_size: .; j_call: TRBJ1-5; v_call: TRBV30; d_call: .; cdr3_aa: CAWSVTDNQPQHF; cdr3_nt: TGTGCCTGGAGTGTGACAGACAATCAGCCCCAGCATTTT
clone_size: .; j_call: TRBJ2-7; v_call: TRBV18; d_call: TRBD1; cdr3_aa: CASSPRTGVYYEQYF; cdr3_nt: TGTGCCAGCTCACCACGAACAGGGGTTTACTACGAGCAGTACTTC
clone_size: few; j_call: TRBJ2-2; v_call: TRBV7-8; d_call: TRBD2; cdr3_aa: CASGGLAHTGELFF; cdr3_nt: TGTGCCAGCGGGGGACTAGCTCACACCGGGGAGCTGTTTTTT
clone_size: once; j_call: TRBJ2-7; v_call: TRBV4-1; d_call: .; cdr3_aa: CASRRPGEGEQYF; cdr3_nt: TGCGCCAGCAGGAGACCGGGAGAAGGAGAGCAGTACTTC
clone_size: .; j_call: TRBJ1-1; v_call: TRBV6-5; d_call: .; cdr3_aa: CASSYLVLGGEAFF; cdr3_nt: TGTGCCAGCAGTTACCTGGTGTTGGGGGGTGAAGCTTTCTTT
clone_size: .; j_call: TRBJ2-7; v_call: TRBV11-3; d_call: TRBD1; cdr3_aa: CASRPGQGIHEQYF; cdr3_nt: TGTGCCAGCAGGCCCGGACAGGGGATCCACGAGCAGTACTTC
clone_size: .; j_call: TRBJ2-3; v_call: TRBV25-1; d_call: .; cdr3_aa: CASSESPVGGRSQYF; cdr3_nt: TGTGCCAGCAGTGAATCTCCGGTCGGAGGCCGGTCGCAGTATTTT
clone_size: .; j_call: TRBJ1-3; v_call: TRBV2; d_call: .; cdr3_aa: CAYSSGNTIYF; cdr3_nt: TGTGCCTACAGCTCTGGAAACACCATATATTTT
clone_size: once; j_call: TRBJ2-7; v_call: TRBV28; d_call: TRBD2; cdr3_aa: CASSTAGVAYEQYF; cdr3_nt: TGTGCCAGCAGTACAGCGGGAGTGGCCTACGAGCAGTACTTC
clone_size: .; j_call: TRBJ2-2; v_call: TRBV27; d_call: .; cdr3_aa: CASSLRLTGELFF; cdr3_nt: TGTGCCAGCAGCTTACGGTTAACCGGGGAGCTGTTTTTT
clone_size: .; j_call: TRBJ1-1; v_call: TRBV9; d_call: .; cdr3_aa: CASSVGEGGAFF; cdr3_nt: TGTGCCAGCAGCGTAGGCGAGGGAGGAGCTTTCTTT
clone_size: .; j_call: TRBJ1-1; v_call: TRBV11-2; d_call: TRBD1; cdr3_aa: CASSVDRATEAFF; cdr3_nt: TGTGCCAGCAGCGTTGACAGGGCCACTGAAGCTTTCTTT
clone_size: .; j_call: TRBJ2-4; v_call: TRBV4-1; d_call: .; cdr3_aa: CASSLGSATGPRDIQYF; cdr3_nt: TGCGCCAGCAGCCTGGGTTCCGCGACAGGACCAAGGGACATTCAGTACTTC
clone_size: .; j_call: TRBJ1-2; v_call: TRBV2; d_call: .; cdr3_aa: CASSEVEGSAVYGYTF; cdr3_nt: TGTGCCAGCAGTGAGGTAGAGGGTTCAGCAGTCTATGGCTACACCTTC
clone_size: once; j_call: TRBJ2-7; v_call: TRBV4-1; d_call: TRBD2; cdr3_aa: CASSQDRNPGLTPQEQYF; cdr3_nt: TGCGCCAGCAGCCAAGATAGGAACCCGGGACTAACGCCGCAGGAGCAGTACTTC
clone_size: few; j_call: TRBJ1-6; v_call: TRBV25-1; d_call: TRBD1; cdr3_aa: CASSDYWTGGLHSPLHF; cdr3_nt: TGTGCCAGCAGTGACTACTGGACAGGGGGTCTTCATTCACCCCTCCACTTT
clone_size: .; j_call: TRBJ2-6; v_call: TRBV6-1; d_call: .; cdr3_aa: CASREGGANVLTF; cdr3_nt: TGTGCCAGCAGGGAGGGCGGGGCCAACGTCCTGACTTTC
clone_size: .; j_call: TRBJ2-1; v_call: TRBV7-2; d_call: TRBD2; cdr3_aa: CASSYTSGGTYNEQFF; cdr3_nt: TGTGCCAGCAGCTATACTAGCGGGGGGACCTACAATGAGCAGTTCTTC
clone_size: .; j_call: TRBJ2-7; v_call: TRBV6-1; d_call: .; cdr3_aa: CASTPLSVYEQYF; cdr3_nt: TGTGCCAGCACCCCTCTAAGTGTTTACGAGCAGTACTTC
clone_size: once; j_call: TRBJ2-7; v_call: TRBV18; d_call: .; cdr3_aa: CASSPQDRPEQYF; cdr3_nt: TGTGCCAGCTCACCCCAAGACAGGCCGGAGCAGTACTTC
clone_size: .; j_call: TRBJ2-5; v_call: TRBV7-9; d_call: TRBD1; cdr3_aa: CASSSSPGQQETQYF; cdr3_nt: TGTGCCAGCAGCTCAAGCCCGGGACAGCAAGAGACCCAGTACTTC